The present T cell receptor (beta chain) was sequenced within a study of Graves' ophthalmopathy and Graves' hyperthyroidism. This CDR3 comprises 18 residues. Germline V gene data show CDR1 as MNHEY and CDR2 as SVGEGT. A few counts support this clonotype. The junction departs from the called germline gene at one end, perhaps through a read error. RNA transcripts yielded amplified TCR beta CDR3 regions. Second-round multiplex PCR came after first-round RT-PCR with HTBI primers. Each CDR3 protein is one row after TCRdb ran MiXCR on the multiplex PCR reads. The sample includes 500,000 to 700,000 distinct CDR3 sequences, 20% to 25% of them seen just once.

Sequenced sample: peripheral blood. The gene calls are TRBV6-2 or TRBV6-3 and TRBJ1-5; TRBD1 might be the D (5 bases). The receptor comes from a woman aged 18-29 years with stable Graves' hyperthyroidism. Some clones in this sample may be carry-over from other donors' samples. The chain's CDR3 is CASSPGTDHGSLNQPQHF. The CDR3 DNA reads as TGTGCCAGCAGTCCCGGGACGGATCACGGCAGCCTTAATCAGCCCCAGCACTTT.